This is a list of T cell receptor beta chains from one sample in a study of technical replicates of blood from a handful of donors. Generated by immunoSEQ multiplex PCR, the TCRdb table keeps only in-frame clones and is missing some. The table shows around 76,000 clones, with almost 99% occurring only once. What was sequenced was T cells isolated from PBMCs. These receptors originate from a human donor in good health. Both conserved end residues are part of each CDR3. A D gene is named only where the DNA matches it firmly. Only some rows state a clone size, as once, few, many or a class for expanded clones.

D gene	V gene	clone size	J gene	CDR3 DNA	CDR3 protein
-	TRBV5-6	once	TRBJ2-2	TGTGCCAGCCACGGACAGCACACCGGGGAGCTGTTTTTT	CASHGQHTGELFF
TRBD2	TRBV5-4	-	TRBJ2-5	TGTGCCAGCAGCTCCTTACTAGCGGGAGGGAAAGAGACCCAGTACTTC	CASSSLLAGGKETQYF
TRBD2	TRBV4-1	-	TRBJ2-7	TGCGCCAGTTCCGGGACTAGCGGGTCCAAGGGCTACGAGCAGTACTTC	CASSGTSGSKGYEQYF
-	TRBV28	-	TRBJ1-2	TGTGCCAGCAGTTTGCTGGACTCGAGGAGCTATGGCTACACCTTC	CASSLLDSRSYGYTF
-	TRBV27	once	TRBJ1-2	TGTGCCAGCACCCAAACCGGGTCTCTCCGCTATGGCTACACCTTC	CASTQTGSLRYGYTF
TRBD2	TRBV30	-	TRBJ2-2	TGTGCCTGGAGTACAGGCGGGAGGGGCTCCGGGGAGCTGTTTTTT	CAWSTGGRGSGELFF
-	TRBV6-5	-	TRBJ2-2	TGTGCCAGCACCCAGACGGGAACCGGGGAGCTGTTTTTT	CASTQTGTGELFF
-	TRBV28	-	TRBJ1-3	TGTGCCAGCAGTCAGGGTGACCTTGAAAACACCATATATTTT	CASSQGDLENTIYF
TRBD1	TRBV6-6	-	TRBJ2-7	TGTGCCAGCACCCTTCAGGGGGCCTACGAGCAGTACTTC	CASTLQGAYEQYF
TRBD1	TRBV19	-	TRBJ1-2	TGTGCCAGTAGTATACAGGGGGACGAGTTCTATGGCTACACCTTC	CASSIQGDEFYGYTF
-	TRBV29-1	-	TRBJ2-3	TGCAGCGTTGCCTTTTTCGGCGGGACAGCTAGCACAGATACGCAGTATTTT	CSVAFFGGTASTDTQYF
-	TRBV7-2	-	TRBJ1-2	TGTGCCAGCAGCTTACCTGGCAGGGTCATTCCAGCTAACTATGGCTACACCTTC	CASSLPGRVIPANYGYTF
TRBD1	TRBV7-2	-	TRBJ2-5	TGTGCCAGCAGCCAGATGACAGGGCGTGGGGAGACCCAGTACTTC	CASSQMTGRGETQYF
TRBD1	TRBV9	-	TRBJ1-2	TGTGCCAGCAGCGCCCCGGACAGGGGGCTTCCTTATGGCTACACCTTC	CASSAPDRGLPYGYTF
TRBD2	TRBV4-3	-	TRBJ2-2	TGCGCCAGCAGCCAACATCGAACTAGCGCTGAAAACACCGGGGAGCTGTTTTTT	CASSQHRTSAENTGELFF
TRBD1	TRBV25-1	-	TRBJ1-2	TGTGCCAGCAGTGGACTGGGGACAGGGGGCGCAACAAACTATGGCTACACCTTC	CASSGLGTGGATNYGYTF
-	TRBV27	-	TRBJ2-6	TGTGCCAGCCGGTTGGGCCCCTCTGGGGCCAACGTCCTGACTTTC	CASRLGPSGANVLTF
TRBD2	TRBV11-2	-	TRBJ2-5	TGTGCCAGCAGCCCGCTATCTAGCGGCCTGTACCAAGAGACCCAGTACTTC	CASSPLSSGLYQETQYF
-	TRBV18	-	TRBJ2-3	TGTGCCAGCTCACCCGCAGGAGATACGCAGTATTTT	CASSPAGDTQYF
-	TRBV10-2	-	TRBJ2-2	TGCGCCAGCAGTGAGTTTTTCAGGGAAGTTGGCGGGGAGCTGTTTTTT	CASSEFFREVGGELFF
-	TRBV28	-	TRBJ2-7	TGTGCCAGCAGTTTGAATCAACTAGCCGGTGGAGACGAGCAGTACTTC	CASSLNQLAGGDEQYF
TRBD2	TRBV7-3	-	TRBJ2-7	TGTGCCAGCAGCTTTGGCGGGAGCTCCTACGAGCAGTACTTC	CASSFGGSSYEQYF